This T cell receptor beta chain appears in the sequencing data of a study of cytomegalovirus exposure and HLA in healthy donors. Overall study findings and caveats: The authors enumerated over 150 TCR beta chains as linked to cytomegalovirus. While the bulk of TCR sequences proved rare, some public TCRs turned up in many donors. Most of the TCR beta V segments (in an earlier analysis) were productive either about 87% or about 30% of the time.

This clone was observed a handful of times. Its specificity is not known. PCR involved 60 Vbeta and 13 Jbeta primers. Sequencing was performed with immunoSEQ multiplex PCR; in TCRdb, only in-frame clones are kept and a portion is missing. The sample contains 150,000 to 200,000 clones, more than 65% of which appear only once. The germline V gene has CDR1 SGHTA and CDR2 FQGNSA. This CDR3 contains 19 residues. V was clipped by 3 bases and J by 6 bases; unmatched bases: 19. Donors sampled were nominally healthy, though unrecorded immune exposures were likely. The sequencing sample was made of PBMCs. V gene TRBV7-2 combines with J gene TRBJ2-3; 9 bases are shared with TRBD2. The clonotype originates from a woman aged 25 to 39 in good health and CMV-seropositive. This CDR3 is CASSFWYQRGADGRDTQYF. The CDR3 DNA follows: TGTGCCAGCAGCTTTTGGTACCAGCGGGGGGCCGACGGAAGGGATACGCAGTATTTT.